The 14 T cell receptor beta chains below all came from one sample that was sequenced in a study of molecular identifiers for immune sequencing clone quantification. A single record per CDR3 protein comes from TCRdb applying MiXCR to the PCR reads. The table has just under 650,000 distinct CDR3 sequences, about 20% seen once; the top ten hold roughly 0.9%. Input material: naive CD8+ T cells from blood, with Jurkat cell RNA spiked in. Subset specified: FACS-sorted CD8+CD4-CCR7+CD45RA+ naive T cells. Receptor source: a human donor in good health. Some libraries in this study had Jurkat cell RNA spiked in.

This clonotype was counted many times. This chain connects TRBV7-2 to TRBJ2-1, with D possibly TRBD1 on 6 matching bases. Trimming took off 7 bases at V and 4 bases at J, with 17 bases between the two ends. The CDR3 runs 15 residues. The germline V gene encodes CDR1 SGHTA and CDR2 FQGNSA. The DNA for the CDR3 is TGTGCCAGCAACCCGGACAGCCCGATTTACAATGAGCAGTTCTTC. Translation gives CASNPDSPIYNEQFF.

The table lists this clonotype with a few counts. V is TRBV10-2 and J is TRBJ2-1; TRBD2 aligns across 13 bases. The CDR3 sequence is 17 residues long. J was trimmed by 8 bases and V by 6 bases; bases with no gene match: 13. Per germline, CDR1 WSHSY and CDR2 SAAADI. DNA of the CDR3: TGCGCCAGCAGCCCTCCCCCGGGACTAGCGGGAATCTATGAGCAGTTCTTC. Its translation: CASSPPPGLAGIYEQFF.

A note on this clonotype: A much larger clone is a single base away; this may be a read error. This chain joins TRBV6-2 or TRBV6-3 and TRBJ2-1; D is unresolved. The CDR3 has 12 amino acids. The germline gives CDR1 MNHEY, CDR2 SVGEGT. CDR3 in DNA: TGTGCCAGCAGTTACGGGAACGGCGAGCGGTTCTTC. The encoded protein is CASSYGNGERFF.

The J gene is TRBJ2-7, the V gene TRBV28, with TRBD1 matching 11 bases. The V segment lost 7 bases and the J segment 4 bases; nucleotides outside the gene matches: 6. Germline loops: CDR1 MDHEN, CDR2 SYDVKM. The CDR3 covers 14 residues. The CDR3 region has the DNA TGTGCCAGCACCTCGGACAGGGGGCGGTACGAGCAGTACTTC. Its translation is CASTSDRGRYEQYF. Using reference TRBV28 and TRBJ2-7 for the parts outside the CDR3, the full variable domain is DVKVTQSSRYLVKRTGEKVFLECVQDMDHENMFWYRQDPGLGLRLIYFSYDVKMKEKGDIPEGYSVSREKKERFSLILESASTNQTSMYLCASTSDRGRYEQYFGPGTRLTVT.

This clonotype was seen at least ten times. The rearrangement links TRBV7-8 to TRBJ2-5, with 8 bases matching TRBD1. This CDR3 has 13 residues. Per germline, CDR1 SGHVS and CDR2 FQNEAQ. The J segment lost 9 bases and the V segment lost 1 base, leaving 4 bases of the junction unmatched. The CDR3 reads CASSLGTGNSQYF. The CDR3 coding sequence is TGTGCCAGCAGCTTAGGGACAGGGAATTCCCAGTACTTC.

The genes are TRBV20-1 and TRBJ2-1; weak D call: TRBD2 (6 bases). V was cut by 3 bases and J by 2 bases, with 14 bases left in between. This CDR3 contains 15 residues. The germline V gene encodes CDR1 DFQATT and CDR2 SNEGSKA (reference sequence). The CDR3 loop is CSARNLALAYNEQFF. In nucleotides, the CDR3 is TGCAGTGCTAGGAACCTAGCGCTTGCCTACAATGAGCAGTTCTTC.

This clonotype has ten or more counts. This sequence joins TRBV5-4 and TRBJ2-1, with no clear D. Trimming took off 4 bases at V and 5 bases at J, with 10 bases between the two ends. The CDR3 totals 13 residues. CDR1 is SGHNT and CDR2 is YYREEE in the germline V gene (reference sequence). CDR3 loop: CASSLAENNEQFF. The CDR3 coding sequence is TGTGCCAGCAGCCTTGCGGAGAACAATGAGCAGTTCTTC.

To note about this clonotype: This sequence may be a read error, since a much larger clone differs from it by one base. The chain employs TRBV30 and TRBJ2-2; 7 nucleotides agree with TRBD2. Trimming removed 3 bases from V and 6 bases from J; junction bases left unmatched: 10. The CDR3 is 15 amino acids. Germline values: CDR1 GTSNPN, CDR2 SVGIG (reference sequence). The CDR3 region is CAWSTGTTDAGELFF. The CDR3 DNA follows: TGTGCCTGGAGCACCGGGACTACGGACGCCGGGGAGCTGTTTTTT. The full variable domain, rest sourced from reference TRBV30 and TRBJ2-2, is SQTIHQWPATLVQPVGSPLSLECTVEGTSNPNLYWYRQAAGRGLQLLFYSVGIGQISSEVPQNLSASRPQDRQFILSSKKLLLSDSGFYLCAWSTGTTDAGELFFGEGSRLTVL.

The rearrangement joins TRBV20-1 to TRBJ2-3; 8 positions agree with TRBD2. The CDR3 contains 15 residues. From germline, CDR1 is DFQATT and CDR2 SNEGSKA (reference sequence). The J segment lost 1 base and the V segment lost 2 bases, leaving 5 bases of the junction unmatched. The CDR3 nucleotides are TGCAGTGCTAGAATAAGCGGGGGTCGCACAGATACGCAGTATTTT. It codes for CSARISGGRTDTQYF.

Of note for this clonotype: A junction end diverges from the germline sequence, so it may reflect a read error. V gene TRBV4-3 combines with J gene TRBJ2-7; 7 bases map to TRBD2. This CDR3 is built from 14 residues. Germline-derived CDR1 and CDR2 are LGHNA and YSLEER. CDR3 residues: CAGSQDPGGYEQYF. The DNA for the CDR3 is TGCGCCGGCAGCCAAGATCCGGGGGGCTACGAGCAGTACTTC.

Worth noting for this clonotype: It may be a read error: a sequence one base away is much more abundant. A read error is likely, as this CDR3 ends without the conserved phenylalanine or tryptophan. This sequence joins TRBV2 and TRBJ2-5; 7 bases line up with TRBD2. The CDR3 spans 16 residues. V shed 5 bases, J shed 4 bases, and the junction held 13 bases outside the gene matches. CDR1 and CDR2 from the germline V gene are SNHLY and FYNNEI. The CDR3 loop is CASSPLAGERAETQYS. In DNA form, the CDR3 reads TGTGCCAGCAGTCCCCTCGCGGGGGAGAGGGCAGAGACCCAGTACTCC.

Note on this clonotype: A much larger clonotype is one base distant, so this may be a read error. The rearrangement links TRBV28 to TRBJ1-1; tentatively, D is TRBD1 (6 bases). CDR3 length equals 14 residues. Germline-derived CDR1 and CDR2 are MDHEN and SYDVKM. The germline V and J ends were trimmed by 5 bases and 1 base, with 11 bases remaining between them. The CDR3 sequence: CASSATTGNTEAFF. For the CDR3, the DNA is TGTGCCAGCAGTGCGACGACAGGGAACACTGAAGCTTTCTTT.

This chain joins TRBV7-9 and TRBJ2-1; 11 bases line up with TRBD2. Looked up from germline, CDR1 is SEHNR and CDR2 is FQNEAQ (reference sequence). V shed 5 bases, J shed 4 bases, and the junction held 16 bases outside the gene matches. The CDR3 spans 19 residues. As DNA, the CDR3 is TGTGCCAGCAGCCATACTAGCGGGGGCCGATACTCAGGATACAATGAGCAGTTCTTC. It is translated as CASSHTSGGRYSGYNEQFF.

This clonotype was observed at least ten times. This chain links TRBV2 with TRBJ2-7; a weak D match, TRBD1 (6 bases). The CDR3 spans 13 residues. Trimming shortened V by 4 bases and J by 3 bases, and 10 bases separated the two germline ends. CDR1 is SNHLY and CDR2 is FYNNEI in the germline V gene. Here the CDR3 DNA reads TGTGCCAGCAGTGTAGGGGGATACTACGAGCAGTACTTC. Translated: CASSVGGYYEQYF.